This passage covers 27 T cell receptor beta chains from one sample sequenced in a study of identical twins. TCRdb independently ran MiXCR on the 5' RACE reads; one entry per CDR3 protein. The sample consists of 350,000 to 500,000 distinct CDR3 sequences, approximately 18% of them appearing once. The material sequenced was naive T cells sorted from blood. The receptors here all came from a man between 45 and 60 years old in good health.

As regards this clonotype: Possible read error: a much larger clone is one base away. The J gene is TRBJ2-1, the V gene TRBV28; D is undetermined. Germline-derived CDR1 and CDR2 are MDHEN and SYDVKM. The CDR3 sequence is 16 residues long. The CDR3 DNA follows: TGTGCCAGCAGTTTTGGGTTGGCGGAATTCTACAATGCGCAGTTCTTC. This gives the protein CASSFGLAEFYNAQFF. The complete variable domain, with remaining parts taken from reference TRBV28 and TRBJ2-1, reads DVKVTQSSRYLVKRTGEKVFLECVQDMDHENMFWYRQDPGLGLRLIYFSYDVKMKEKGDIPEGYSVSREKKERFSLILESASTNQTSMYLCASSFGLAEFYNAQFFGPGTRLTVL.

This clonotype was seen at least ten times. The chain carries TRBV7-9 and TRBJ2-3; D call uncertain. Trimming left V 8 bases short and J 1 base short, with 19 bases between. From germline, CDR1 is SEHNR and CDR2 FQNEAQ (reference sequence). The CDR3 covers 16 residues. CDR3 nucleotides: TGTGCCAGCTTTCCCAAGGGTAGGACCCGCACAGATACGCAGTATTTT. It yields the protein CASFPKGRTRTDTQYF.

J is TRBJ2-7 and V is TRBV28, with TRBD1 identical over 8 bases. CDR1 and CDR2 (germline): MDHEN, SYDVKM. The trim removed 4 bases at V and 7 bases at J, leaving 12 bases unmatched. The CDR3 has 15 amino acids. The CDR3 loop reads CASSSTGDRFGEQYF. The CDR3 DNA is TGTGCCAGCAGTTCGACAGGGGACCGGTTTGGTGAGCAGTACTTC.

This clonotype was seen a handful of times. V and J are TRBV4-2 and TRBJ1-2; D uncertain. Germline CDR1 and CDR2: LGHNA and YNFKEQ. V lost 0 bases and J lost 3, with 11 bases in between. The CDR3 runs to 15 residues. Here the CDR3 DNA reads TGTGCCAGCAGCCAAGAAGTTGCGGGAGACTATGGCTACACCTTC. Translated: CASSQEVAGDYGYTF.

This clonotype has more than one count but fewer than ten. The V call is TRBV7-6, the J call TRBJ2-7; TRBD1 matches 10 bases. Germline trimming cut 5 bases from V and 2 bases from J; bases unmatched to any gene: 3. The germline CDR1 and CDR2 sequences are SGHVS and FNYEAQ. The CDR3 extends over 14 amino acids. The CDR3 reads CASSADRGPYEQYF. CDR3 DNA: TGTGCCAGCAGCGCCGACAGGGGGCCCTACGAGCAGTACTTC.

This clonotype was found many times. The chain is built from TRBV5-5 and TRBJ2-2; D is undetermined. The CDR3 runs 14 residues. Germline CDR1 is SGHKS and CDR2 is YYEKEE (reference sequence). Trimming removed 6 bases at V and 7 bases at J, with 16 bases between. CDR3 coding DNA: TGTGCCAGCAACGCCCACACGGATGTCGGGGAGCTGTTTTTT. It encodes CASNAHTDVGELFF.

Ten or more counts support this clonotype. V is TRBV5-1 and J is TRBJ2-1; the D is unclear. Trimming shortened V by 0 bases and J by 4 bases, and 5 bases separated the two germline ends. Per the germline V gene, CDR1 is SGHRS and CDR2 is YFSETQ. This CDR3 has 13 residues. The CDR3 nucleotides are TGCGCCAGCAGCTTGGGAGATTACAATGAGCAGTTCTTC. Translation gives CASSLGDYNEQFF. Full variable domain (missing parts from reference TRBV5-1 and TRBJ2-1): KAGVTQTPRYLIKTRGQQVTLSCSPISGHRSVSWYQQTPGQGLQFLFEYFSETQRNKGNFPGRFSGRQFSNSRSEMNVSTLELGDSALYLCASSLGDYNEQFFGPGTRLTVL.

V is TRBV18 and J is TRBJ2-1, with 8 bases identical to TRBD2. The trim removed 1 base at V and 12 bases at J, leaving 11 bases unmatched. Germline CDR1 reads KGHSH; CDR2 reads LQKENI. This CDR3 is built from 15 residues. The CDR3 DNA sequence: TGTGCCAGCTCACCACTGCGGGAGCGGGGGTTAGGGCAGTTCTTC. It yields the protein CASSPLRERGLGQFF.

This clonotype was recorded at least ten times. The rearrangement links TRBV29-1 to TRBJ1-1; D ambiguous. CDR1 and CDR2 from the germline V gene are SQVTM and ANQGSEA. V gave up 3 bases and J gave up 5 bases, with 13 bases separating them. The CDR3 is made up of 13 amino acids. CDR3 nucleotide sequence: TGCAGCGTTGAGATCGGGCAACGGACTGAAGCTTTCTTT. Encoded protein: CSVEIGQRTEAFF.

This chain uses TRBV11-2 with TRBJ2-5, with unresolved D. The CDR3 contains 14 residues. The germline V and J ends were trimmed by 1 base and 4 bases, with 10 bases remaining between them. Per the germline V gene, CDR1 is SGHAT and CDR2 is FQNNGV. CDR3 sequence reads: CASSLGQVRETQYF. CDR3 DNA: TGTGCCAGCAGCTTAGGGCAAGTTAGAGAGACCCAGTACTTC.

This clonotype was seen at least ten times. The chain joins TRBV2 to TRBJ2-3; 7 bases are shared with TRBD1. This CDR3 is 13 amino acids long. CDR1 and CDR2 from the germline V gene are SNHLY and FYNNEI. The junction had 8 bases not matched to a gene; V was cut back by 6 bases and J by 8 bases. This CDR3 is CASRDRLVGTQYF. The CDR3 bases are TGTGCCAGCAGGGACAGGCTGGTAGGTACGCAGTATTTT.

The chain employs TRBV29-1 and TRBJ2-7; D is tentatively TRBD1 or TRBD2 (5 bases each). The CDR3 totals 15 residues. V lost 7 bases, J lost 6 bases, and 25 bases lay in between. Germline V gene lookup returns CDR1 SQVTM and CDR2 ANQGSEA. Here the CDR3 reads CSAFAYGRRGGEQYF. Here the CDR3 DNA reads TGCAGCGCTTTCGCCTACGGCCGCCGGGGCGGCGAGCAGTACTTC.

The table lists this clonotype with many counts. The genes are TRBV5-6 and TRBJ2-3; D is perhaps TRBD1 or TRBD2 (5 bases each). The CDR3 extends over 13 amino acids. The germline V gene encodes CDR1 SGHDT and CDR2 YYEEEE. With 3 bases removed from V and 1 base from J, the gap between germline ends came to 6 bases. The CDR3 region is CASSSGRTDTQYF. CDR3 DNA sequence: TGTGCCAGCAGCTCGGGACGCACAGATACGCAGTATTTT.

The sample holds a few counts of this clonotype. The CDR3 protein is CAISESRGRSSPLHF. The CDR3 DNA follows: TGTGCCATCAGTGAGTCTAGGGGTCGGAGTTCACCCCTCCACTTT. The chain carries TRBV10-3 and TRBJ1-6; tentatively, D is TRBD1 (5 bases). This CDR3 contains 15 residues. The ends were cut back, 0 bases at V and 9 bases at J, with 12 bases in the middle. Germline assignment: CDR1 ENHRY and CDR2 SYGVKD.

This clonotype was seen ten or more times. This chain joins TRBV5-1 and TRBJ2-1; 9 nucleotides align to TRBD1. The junction had 8 bases not matched to a gene; V was cut back by 4 bases and J by 6 bases. The CDR3 spans 15 residues. Germline V gives CDR1 SGHRS, CDR2 YFSETQ. CDR3: CASSPRTGDGNEQFF. DNA for the CDR3: TGCGCCAGCAGCCCGAGGACAGGGGACGGCAATGAGCAGTTCTTC. Supplemented by reference TRBV5-1 and TRBJ2-1, the full variable domain reads KAGVTQTPRYLIKTRGQQVTLSCSPISGHRSVSWYQQTPGQGLQFLFEYFSETQRNKGNFPGRFSGRQFSNSRSEMNVSTLELGDSALYLCASSPRTGDGNEQFFGPGTRLTVL.

J is TRBJ2-7 and V is TRBV20-1; TRBD2 matches at 7 bases. V was pared by 4 bases and J by 4 bases, with 13 bases of the junction left unmatched. Germline CDR1 reads DFQATT; CDR2 reads SNEGSKA (reference sequence). This CDR3 is 15 amino acids long. The CDR3 protein is CSATEVRGGVYEQYF. DNA for the CDR3: TGCAGTGCTACAGAAGTGCGCGGGGGAGTATACGAGCAGTACTTC.

This clonotype was found a few times. The chain combines TRBV7-6 with TRBJ2-1; D is uncertain. This CDR3 contains 16 residues. From germline, CDR1 is SGHVS and CDR2 FNYEAQ. Trimming took off 0 bases at V and 3 bases at J, with 12 bases between the two ends. CDR3: CASSLASSSLYNEQFF. The CDR3 DNA reads TGTGCCAGCAGCTTAGCGTCGTCCAGCCTCTACAATGAGCAGTTCTTC. Supplemented by reference TRBV7-6 and TRBJ2-1, the full variable domain reads GAGVSQSPRYKVTKRGQDVALRCDPISGHVSLYWYRQALGQGPEFLTYFNYEAQQDKSGLPNDRFSAERPEGSISTLTIQRTEQRDSAMYRCASSLASSSLYNEQFFGPGTRLTVL.

The chain couples TRBV20-1 to TRBJ1-3; perhaps TRBD1 as D (5 bases). V lost 1 base to trimming and J lost 2 bases, with 9 bases between them. This CDR3 region has 14 residues. Germline V gene lookup returns CDR1 DFQATT and CDR2 SNEGSKA (reference sequence). The CDR3 region has the DNA TGCAGTGCTAGAGTCGAGGGGCCTGGAAACACCATATATTTT. Its protein product is CSARVEGPGNTIYF.

J is TRBJ2-1 and V is TRBV9; 11 bases fit TRBD2. This CDR3 has 15 residues. From germline, CDR1 is SGDLS and CDR2 YYNGEE. V lost 3 bases, J lost 4 bases, and 3 bases stayed unmatched. Written as DNA, the CDR3 is TGTGCCAGCAGCGCGGCTAGCGGGAGGTACAATGAGCAGTTCTTC. Translated, it gives CASSAASGRYNEQFF.

With regard to this clonotype: Given a much more abundant clone one base away, this may be a read error. The gene calls are TRBV12-3 or TRBV12-4 and TRBJ2-2, with D possibly being TRBD2 (5 bases). CDR3 length: 16 amino acids. The DNA of the CDR3 is TGTGCCAGCAGTTTTGGTCAGCTCCTGAACACCGGGGAGCTGCTTTTT. Translated: CASSFGQLLNTGELLF.

A note on this clonotype: A much larger clone lies one base from this, so it may be a read error. This chain uses TRBV28 with TRBJ2-7; 8 bases line up with TRBD1. CDR1 and CDR2 from the germline V gene are MDHEN and SYDVKM. The CDR3 is 13 residues long. With V trimmed by 4 bases and J by 2 bases, 1 base remained unmatched. DNA of the CDR3: TGTGCCAGCAGTTGGGGACAGGCCTACGAGCAGTACTTC. Protein: CASSWGQAYEQYF.

A note on this clonotype: A read error is likely, as this CDR3 ends without the conserved phenylalanine or tryptophan. CDR3 in amino acids: CASRPQGSGNQPQHC. Written as DNA, the CDR3 is TGCGCCAGCAGACCACAGGGGTCAGGCAATCAGCCCCAGCATTGT. The V gene is TRBV10-2, the J gene TRBJ1-5; 7 bases are shared with TRBD1. CDR1 WSHSY and CDR2 SAAADI come from the germline V gene. V trimming: 6 bases; J trimming: 2 bases; junction bases outside the gene matches: 7. This CDR3 comprises 15 residues.

Only a few counts were recorded for this clonotype. DNA of the CDR3: TGTGCCACCAGCGGGGACCTCGGGGATAGGCAGTTCTTC. Its protein is CATSGDLGDRQFF. The rearrangement uses TRBV15 and TRBJ2-1, with D possibly called TRBD1 or TRBD2 (5 bases each). Germline CDR1 and CDR2: LNHNV and YYDKDF (reference sequence). This CDR3 is built from 13 residues. The germline V and J ends were trimmed by 5 bases and 12 bases, with 17 bases remaining between them.

This clonotype was seen a handful of times. The V and J genes are TRBV4-2 and TRBJ2-1, with 9 bases fitting TRBD2. The CDR3 is made up of 15 amino acids. Trimming at V came to 4 bases and at J to 7 bases, leaving 8 bases not matched to a gene. The germline V gene has CDR1 LGHNA and CDR2 YNFKEQ. The CDR3, as DNA: TGTGCCAGCAGCCCCATCGCGGGGGGGCTGAATGAGCAGTTCTTC. Translating gives CASSPIAGGLNEQFF.

This clonotype has a handful of counts. V and J are TRBV20-1 and TRBJ1-1, with 7 bases aligning to TRBD1. The CDR3 is made up of 14 amino acids. J was trimmed by 4 bases and V by 0 bases; bases with no gene match: 5. Germline V CDR1 and CDR2: DFQATT, SNEGSKA (reference sequence). CDR3 in amino acids: CSARDFQGGTEAFF. CDR3 coding DNA: TGCAGTGCTAGAGATTTCCAGGGGGGCACTGAAGCTTTCTTT.

This clonotype was observed a few times. This chain connects TRBV9 to TRBJ1-6; tentative D call: TRBD1 (5 bases). The CDR3 spans 15 residues. V lost 4 bases and J lost 7, with 15 bases in between. Germline V gives CDR1 SGDLS, CDR2 YYNGEE. The CDR3 is CASSRGRSGNSPLHF. The DNA for the CDR3 is TGTGCCAGCAGCCGGGGGAGGTCAGGAAATTCACCCCTCCACTTT.

This rearrangement joins TRBV20-1 to TRBJ2-5, with D perhaps TRBD2 (6 bases). This CDR3 is 13 amino acids long. Between the trimmed V and J ends, which lost 4 bases and 4 bases, there was a span of 13 bases. Germline CDR1 is DFQATT and CDR2 is SNEGSKA (reference sequence). The CDR3 DNA is TGCAGTGCTACCGGACGGCGGGGAGAGACCCAGTACTTC. It encodes CSATGRRGETQYF.